This is a list of T cell receptor beta chains from one sample in a study of blood T cell repertoires in COVID-19. TCRdb's copy holds only in-frame clones and misses some; the assay was immunoSEQ multiplex PCR. The table shows about 140,000 clones, with 65% to 85% occurring only once. What was sequenced was peripheral blood. The receptors were gathered from a human donor in a cohort sampled during active COVID-19. CDR3s include the opening cysteine and the closing phenylalanine or tryptophan. D genes are given only for firm matches. Only some rows state a clone size, as once, few, many or a class for expanded clones.

clone_size: NA
v_call: TRBV28
j_call: TRBJ2-5
d_call: TRBD1
cdr3_aa: CASSRTGGETQYF
cdr3_nt: TGTGCCAGCAGTCGGACAGGGGGAGAGACCCAGTACTTC

clone_size: NA
v_call: TRBV2
j_call: TRBJ1-3
d_call: NA
cdr3_aa: CASNVDTNSGNTIYF
cdr3_nt: TGTGCCAGCAATGTGGACACAAACTCTGGAAACACCATATATTTT

clone_size: few
v_call: TRBV6-5
j_call: TRBJ1-4
d_call: NA
cdr3_aa: CASSSTGLANEKLFF
cdr3_nt: TGTGCCAGCAGTTCAACAGGGTTGGCTAATGAAAAACTGTTTTTT

clone_size: NA
v_call: TRBV6-5
j_call: TRBJ2-3
d_call: NA
cdr3_aa: CASRDPGTDTQYF
cdr3_nt: TGTGCCAGCAGGGACCCGGGAACAGATACGCAGTATTTT

clone_size: NA
v_call: TRBV5-6
j_call: TRBJ1-1
d_call: TRBD1
cdr3_aa: CASSLTTGGVTEAFF
cdr3_nt: TGTGCCAGCAGCTTGACCACAGGGGGCGTGACTGAAGCTTTCTTT

clone_size: once
v_call: TRBV5-6
j_call: TRBJ2-7
d_call: TRBD1
cdr3_aa: CASIRTGAYEQYF
cdr3_nt: TGTGCCAGCATCCGGACAGGGGCCTACGAGCAGTACTTC

clone_size: NA
v_call: TRBV9
j_call: TRBJ1-6
d_call: NA
cdr3_aa: CASSVDVTASSPLHF
cdr3_nt: TGTGCCAGCAGCGTAGATGTCACAGCATCGTCACCCCTCCACTTT

clone_size: NA
v_call: TRBV9
j_call: TRBJ1-1
d_call: NA
cdr3_aa: CASSEGVGTEAFF
cdr3_nt: TGTGCCAGCAGCGAGGGGGTGGGTACTGAAGCTTTCTTT

clone_size: once
v_call: TRBV7-6
j_call: TRBJ1-1
d_call: TRBD1
cdr3_aa: CASSLVYRGQGAVMNTEAFF
cdr3_nt: TGTGCCAGCAGCTTAGTTTATCGCGGACAGGGGGCTGTTATGAACACTGAAGCTTTCTTT

clone_size: NA
v_call: TRBV5-4
j_call: TRBJ2-5
d_call: TRBD1
cdr3_aa: CASSSTGGKETQYF
cdr3_nt: TGTGCCAGCAGTTCGACAGGGGGCAAAGAGACCCAGTACTTC

clone_size: NA
v_call: TRBV15
j_call: TRBJ2-2
d_call: TRBD2
cdr3_aa: CATKRGGTGELFF
cdr3_nt: TGTGCCACCAAGCGGGGGGGGACCGGGGAGCTGTTTTTT

clone_size: NA
v_call: TRBV6-5
j_call: TRBJ2-5
d_call: TRBD1
cdr3_aa: CASSYGTGGWETQYF
cdr3_nt: TGTGCCAGCAGTTACGGGACAGGGGGCTGGGAGACCCAGTACTTC

clone_size: NA
v_call: TRBV28
j_call: TRBJ2-7
d_call: NA
cdr3_aa: CASSLAGQTSYEQYF
cdr3_nt: TGTGCCAGCAGTTTAGCCGGACAGACTTCCTACGAGCAGTACTTC

clone_size: NA
v_call: TRBV10-3
j_call: TRBJ2-4
d_call: TRBD1
cdr3_aa: CAIRGGQGAKNIQYF
cdr3_nt: TGTGCCATCAGGGGGGGACAGGGGGCCAAAAACATTCAGTACTTC

clone_size: NA
v_call: TRBV11-2
j_call: TRBJ2-7
d_call: TRBD2
cdr3_aa: CASSPRASGESSYEQYF
cdr3_nt: TGTGCCAGCAGCCCCAGGGCTAGCGGGGAGAGCTCCTACGAGCAGTACTTC

clone_size: NA
v_call: TRBV2
j_call: TRBJ1-1
d_call: TRBD1
cdr3_aa: CASRIHPGQDTNTEAFF
cdr3_nt: TGTGCCAGCAGGATCCATCCGGGACAGGATACTAACACTGAAGCTTTCTTT

clone_size: NA
v_call: TRBV11-2
j_call: TRBJ1-1
d_call: NA
cdr3_aa: CASSLFDTEAFF
cdr3_nt: TGTGCCAGCAGCTTATTCGACACTGAAGCTTTCTTT

clone_size: NA
v_call: TRBV11-2
j_call: TRBJ2-1
d_call: TRBD2
cdr3_aa: CASSSGLAGYNEQFF
cdr3_nt: TGTGCCAGCAGCTCGGGACTAGCGGGGTACAATGAGCAGTTCTTC

clone_size: NA
v_call: TRBV19
j_call: TRBJ1-1
d_call: TRBD1
cdr3_aa: CASSIGQGVLAFF
cdr3_nt: TGTGCCAGTAGTATTGGACAGGGGGTATTAGCTTTCTTT

clone_size: NA
v_call: TRBV10-3
j_call: TRBJ2-3
d_call: NA
cdr3_aa: CAISDEVDTQYF
cdr3_nt: TGTGCCATCAGTGACGAGGTGGATACGCAGTATTTT

clone_size: NA
v_call: TRBV5-1
j_call: TRBJ2-7
d_call: TRBD1
cdr3_aa: CASSPGGTGVYEQYF
cdr3_nt: TGCGCCAGCAGCCCAGGGGGGACAGGGGTCTACGAGCAGTACTTC

clone_size: NA
v_call: TRBV19
j_call: TRBJ1-1
d_call: NA
cdr3_aa: CASSYIPPRGERTEAFF
cdr3_nt: TGTGCCAGTAGTTATATCCCCCCCCGGGGGGAGAGGACTGAAGCTTTCTTT

clone_size: once
v_call: TRBV7-8
j_call: TRBJ2-7
d_call: TRBD1
cdr3_aa: CASSPQGASNYEQYF
cdr3_nt: TGTGCCAGCAGCCCACAGGGGGCCTCTAACTACGAGCAGTACTTC

clone_size: once
v_call: TRBV6-6
j_call: TRBJ2-5
d_call: NA
cdr3_aa: CASSFPDKQETQYF
cdr3_nt: TGTGCCAGCAGTTTTCCGGACAAACAAGAGACCCAGTACTTC

clone_size: NA
v_call: TRBV5-8
j_call: TRBJ1-4
d_call: NA
cdr3_aa: CASSRQVATNEKLFF
cdr3_nt: TGTGCCAGCAGTCGACAGGTCGCCACTAATGAAAAACTGTTTTTT

clone_size: NA
v_call: TRBV3-1/TRBV3-2
j_call: TRBJ1-1
d_call: NA
cdr3_aa: CASSSQALTEAFF
cdr3_nt: TGTGCCAGCAGCTCCCAGGCCCTCACTGAAGCTTTCTTT

clone_size: NA
v_call: TRBV5-4
j_call: TRBJ2-3
d_call: NA
cdr3_aa: CASSSNLGDINTDTQYF
cdr3_nt: TGTGCCAGCAGCTCCAACCTCGGGGACATAAACACAGATACGCAGTATTTT

clone_size: few
v_call: TRBV27
j_call: TRBJ1-1
d_call: TRBD1
cdr3_aa: CASSTGDPAEAFF
cdr3_nt: TGTGCCAGCAGTACAGGGGACCCCGCTGAAGCTTTCTTT

clone_size: NA
v_call: TRBV7-9
j_call: TRBJ1-2
d_call: NA
cdr3_aa: CASRAGDYGYTF
cdr3_nt: TGTGCCAGCAGGGCAGGGGACTATGGCTACACCTTC

clone_size: NA
v_call: TRBV11-3
j_call: TRBJ2-2
d_call: TRBD1
cdr3_aa: CASSPQGADTGELFF
cdr3_nt: TGTGCCAGCAGTCCACAGGGGGCGGACACCGGGGAGCTGTTTTTT

clone_size: once
v_call: TRBV7-6
j_call: TRBJ2-1
d_call: NA
cdr3_aa: CASSLVPDTSSYNEQFF
cdr3_nt: TGTGCCAGCAGCTTAGTGCCAGACACCAGCTCCTACAATGAGCAGTTCTTC

clone_size: NA
v_call: TRBV18
j_call: TRBJ2-5
d_call: NA
cdr3_aa: CASSPSRQAGSQETQYF
cdr3_nt: TGTGCCAGCTCACCCTCGAGACAGGCCGGTTCCCAAGAGACCCAGTACTTC

clone_size: few
v_call: TRBV5-1
j_call: TRBJ1-2
d_call: TRBD1
cdr3_aa: CASSLGQGNYGYTF
cdr3_nt: TGCGCCAGCAGCTTGGGACAGGGAAACTATGGCTACACCTTC

clone_size: NA
v_call: TRBV5-8
j_call: TRBJ1-5
d_call: TRBD1
cdr3_aa: CASSRTGGNQPQHF
cdr3_nt: TGTGCCAGCAGCCGAACAGGGGGCAATCAGCCCCAGCATTTT

clone_size: NA
v_call: TRBV7-3
j_call: TRBJ1-1
d_call: TRBD1
cdr3_aa: CASSLKRTGSTEAFF
cdr3_nt: TGTGCCAGCAGCTTAAAGAGGACAGGGAGTACTGAAGCTTTCTTT

clone_size: NA
v_call: TRBV7-6
j_call: TRBJ2-3
d_call: NA
cdr3_aa: CASRLASTDTQYF
cdr3_nt: TGTGCCAGCAGACTAGCCAGCACAGATACGCAGTATTTT

clone_size: NA
v_call: TRBV7-3
j_call: TRBJ1-5
d_call: TRBD1
cdr3_aa: CASSLKGQGQRDQPQHF
cdr3_nt: TGTGCCAGCAGCTTAAAGGGACAGGGCCAGAGGGATCAGCCCCAGCATTTT

clone_size: few
v_call: TRBV27
j_call: TRBJ1-5
d_call: TRBD1
cdr3_aa: CASSLWATGGGSGPQHF
cdr3_nt: TGTGCCAGCAGTTTATGGGCCACAGGGGGAGGAAGCGGGCCCCAGCATTTT

clone_size: NA
v_call: TRBV9
j_call: TRBJ1-1
d_call: TRBD1
cdr3_aa: CASSATQGAVEAFF
cdr3_nt: TGTGCCAGCAGCGCAACCCAGGGGGCAGTTGAAGCTTTCTTT

clone_size: NA
v_call: TRBV2
j_call: TRBJ1-5
d_call: TRBD1
cdr3_aa: CASKTGGNQPQHF
cdr3_nt: TGTGCCAGCAAAACAGGGGGCAATCAGCCCCAGCATTTT

clone_size: NA
v_call: TRBV11-2
j_call: TRBJ2-3
d_call: TRBD2
cdr3_aa: CASGPSGGPPSTDTQYF
cdr3_nt: TGTGCCAGCGGCCCTAGCGGGGGGCCCCCTAGCACAGATACGCAGTATTTT

clone_size: NA
v_call: TRBV18
j_call: TRBJ1-2
d_call: NA
cdr3_aa: CASFQSPQAHYGYTF
cdr3_nt: TGTGCCAGCTTCCAGAGTCCACAGGCTCACTATGGCTACACCTTC

clone_size: NA
v_call: TRBV5-6
j_call: TRBJ2-1
d_call: TRBD2
cdr3_aa: CASSGIAGGGNEQFF
cdr3_nt: TGTGCCAGCAGCGGGATAGCTGGGGGGGGCAATGAGCAGTTCTTC

clone_size: NA
v_call: TRBV19
j_call: TRBJ1-5
d_call: TRBD1
cdr3_aa: CASSIGQGGNQPQHF
cdr3_nt: TGTGCCAGTAGTATCGGACAGGGGGGGAATCAGCCCCAGCATTTT

clone_size: NA
v_call: TRBV28
j_call: TRBJ1-5
d_call: NA
cdr3_aa: CASTPGSGDQPQHF
cdr3_nt: TGTGCCAGCACCCCGGGGTCTGGTGATCAGCCCCAGCATTTT

clone_size: once
v_call: TRBV28
j_call: TRBJ1-6
d_call: NA
cdr3_aa: CASSNLVRDPYNSPLHF
cdr3_nt: TGTGCCAGCTCAAACTTAGTCAGGGATCCCTATAATTCACCCCTCCACTTT

clone_size: once
v_call: TRBV7-9
j_call: TRBJ2-7
d_call: NA
cdr3_aa: CASSPTYQTGAGYEQYF
cdr3_nt: TGTGCCAGCAGCCCGACATATCAAACAGGGGCGGGGTACGAGCAGTACTTC

clone_size: NA
v_call: TRBV6-6
j_call: TRBJ2-3
d_call: TRBD2
cdr3_aa: CASSYSAGDRTDTQYF
cdr3_nt: TGTGCCAGCAGTTACTCGGCGGGGGACCGCACAGATACGCAGTATTTT

clone_size: NA
v_call: TRBV6-5
j_call: TRBJ2-7
d_call: NA
cdr3_aa: CASSPRGLTYEQYF
cdr3_nt: TGTGCCAGCAGTCCTCGCGGACTTACCTACGAGCAGTACTTC

clone_size: NA
v_call: TRBV7-2
j_call: TRBJ2-3
d_call: TRBD1
cdr3_aa: CATAPHRGDTQYF
cdr3_nt: TGTGCCACCGCGCCACACAGGGGGGATACGCAGTATTTT